This T cell receptor beta chain comes out of a study of blood T cell repertoires in COVID-19. CDR1 MNHEY and CDR2 SMNVEV come from the germline V gene (reference sequence). CDR3 length: 17 residues. With V trimmed by 5 bases and J by 7 bases, 12 bases remained unmatched. Profiled with immunoSEQ multiplex PCR; TCRdb holds only in-frame clones, not every one. The top ten hold 1% to 1.5% of the sample, which has fewer than 500,000 clones, roughly 86% seen once. The source of this sequence is a man aged 25-45 years who had recovered from COVID-19. The sample taken for sequencing was PBMCs or T cells enriched from blood (not recorded which). The rearrangement uses TRBV27 and TRBJ1-6; 9 nucleotides line up with TRBD1. This CDR3 is CASSLTSSGQGNSPLHF. Written as DNA, the CDR3 is TGTGCCAGCAGTCTTACCTCCTCTGGACAGGGGAATTCACCCCTCCACTTT.